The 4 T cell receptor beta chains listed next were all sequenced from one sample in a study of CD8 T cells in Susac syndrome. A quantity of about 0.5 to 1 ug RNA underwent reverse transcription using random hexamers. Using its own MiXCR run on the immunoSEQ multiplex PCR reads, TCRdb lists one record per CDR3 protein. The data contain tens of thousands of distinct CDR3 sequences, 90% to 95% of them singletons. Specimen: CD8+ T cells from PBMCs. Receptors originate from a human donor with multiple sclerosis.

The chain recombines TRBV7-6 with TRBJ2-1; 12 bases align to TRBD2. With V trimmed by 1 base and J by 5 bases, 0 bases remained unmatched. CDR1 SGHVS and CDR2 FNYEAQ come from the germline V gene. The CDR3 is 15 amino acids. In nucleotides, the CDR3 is TGTGCCAGCAGCTTAGGACTAGCGGGGGACAATGAGCAGTTCTTC. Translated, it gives CASSLGLAGDNEQFF.

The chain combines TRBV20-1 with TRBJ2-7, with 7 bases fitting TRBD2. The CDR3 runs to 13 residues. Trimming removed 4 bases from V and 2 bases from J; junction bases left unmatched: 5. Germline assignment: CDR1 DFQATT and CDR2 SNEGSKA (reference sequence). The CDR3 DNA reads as TGCAGTGCTACCGGACTAGTAGCCTACGAGCAGTACTTC. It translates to CSATGLVAYEQYF.

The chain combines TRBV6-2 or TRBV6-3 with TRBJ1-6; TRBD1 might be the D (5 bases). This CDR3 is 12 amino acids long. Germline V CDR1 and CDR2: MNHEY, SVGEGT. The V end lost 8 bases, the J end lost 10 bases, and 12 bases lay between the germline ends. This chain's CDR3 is CASSAGRSPLHF. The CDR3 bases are TGTGCCAGCTCCGCAGGGCGATCACCCCTCCACTTT.

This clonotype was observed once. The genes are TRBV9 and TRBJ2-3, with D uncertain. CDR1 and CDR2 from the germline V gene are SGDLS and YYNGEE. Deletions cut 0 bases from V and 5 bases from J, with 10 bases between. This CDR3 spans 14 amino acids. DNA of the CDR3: TGTGCCAGCAGCGTAGATGGATCGGGAGATACGCAGTATTTT. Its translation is CASSVDGSGDTQYF.